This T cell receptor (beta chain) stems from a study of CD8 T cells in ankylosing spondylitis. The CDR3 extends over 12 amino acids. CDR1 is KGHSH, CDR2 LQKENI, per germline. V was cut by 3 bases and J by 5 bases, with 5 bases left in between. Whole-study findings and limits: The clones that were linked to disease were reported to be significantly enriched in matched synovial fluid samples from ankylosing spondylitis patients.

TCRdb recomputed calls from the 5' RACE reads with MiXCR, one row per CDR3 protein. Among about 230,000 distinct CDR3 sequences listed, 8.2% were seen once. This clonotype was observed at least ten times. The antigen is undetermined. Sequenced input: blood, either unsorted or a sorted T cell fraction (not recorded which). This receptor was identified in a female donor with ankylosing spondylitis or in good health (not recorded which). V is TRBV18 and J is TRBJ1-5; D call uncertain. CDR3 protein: CASSPADQPQHF. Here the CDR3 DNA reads TGTGCCAGCTCACCGGCGGATCAGCCCCAGCATTTT.